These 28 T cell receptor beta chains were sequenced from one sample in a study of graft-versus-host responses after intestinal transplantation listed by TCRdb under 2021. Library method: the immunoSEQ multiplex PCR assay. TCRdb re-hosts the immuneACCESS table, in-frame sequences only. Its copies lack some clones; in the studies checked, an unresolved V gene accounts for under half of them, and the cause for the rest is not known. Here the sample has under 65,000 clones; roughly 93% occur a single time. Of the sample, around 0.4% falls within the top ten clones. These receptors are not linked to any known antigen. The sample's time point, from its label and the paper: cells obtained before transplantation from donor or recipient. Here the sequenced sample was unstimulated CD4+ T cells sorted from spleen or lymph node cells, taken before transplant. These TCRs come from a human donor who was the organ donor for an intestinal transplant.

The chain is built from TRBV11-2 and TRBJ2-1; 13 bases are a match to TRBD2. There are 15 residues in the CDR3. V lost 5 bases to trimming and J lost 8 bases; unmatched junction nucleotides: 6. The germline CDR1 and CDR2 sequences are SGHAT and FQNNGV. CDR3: CASSTTSGGYDEQFF. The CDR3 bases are TGTGCCAGCAGCACGACTAGCGGGGGGTACGATGAGCAGTTCTTC.

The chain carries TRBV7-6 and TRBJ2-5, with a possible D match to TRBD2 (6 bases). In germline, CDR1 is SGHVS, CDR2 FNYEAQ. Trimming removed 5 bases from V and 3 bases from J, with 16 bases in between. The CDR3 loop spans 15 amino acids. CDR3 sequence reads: CASSRGLDNKETQYF. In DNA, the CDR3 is TGTGCCAGCAGCCGGGGACTGGACAACAAAGAGACCCAGTACTTC.

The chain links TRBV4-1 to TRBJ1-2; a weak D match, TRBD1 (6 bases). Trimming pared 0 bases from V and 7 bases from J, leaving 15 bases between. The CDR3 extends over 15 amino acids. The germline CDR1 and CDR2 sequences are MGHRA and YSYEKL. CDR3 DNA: TGCGCCAGCAGCCAAGATCACCACAGGGAGGTTGGCTACACCTTC. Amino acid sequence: CASSQDHHREVGYTF.

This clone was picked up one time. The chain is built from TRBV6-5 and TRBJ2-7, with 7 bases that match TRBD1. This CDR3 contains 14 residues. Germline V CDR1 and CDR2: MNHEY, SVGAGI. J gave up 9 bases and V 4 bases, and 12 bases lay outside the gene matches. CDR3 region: CASSSPGQIGSQYF. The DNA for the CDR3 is TGTGCCAGCAGTTCCCCGGGACAGATAGGGTCGCAGTACTTC.

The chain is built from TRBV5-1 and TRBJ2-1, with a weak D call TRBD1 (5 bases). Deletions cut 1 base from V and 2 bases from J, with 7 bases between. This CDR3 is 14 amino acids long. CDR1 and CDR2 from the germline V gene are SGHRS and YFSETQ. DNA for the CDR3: TGCGCCAGCAGCTTGCCGACAGCCTACAATGAGCAGTTCTTC. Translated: CASSLPTAYNEQFF. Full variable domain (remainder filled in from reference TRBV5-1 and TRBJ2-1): KAGVTQTPRYLIKTRGQQVTLSCSPISGHRSVSWYQQTPGQGLQFLFEYFSETQRNKGNFPGRFSGRQFSNSRSEMNVSTLELGDSALYLCASSLPTAYNEQFFGPGTRLTVL.

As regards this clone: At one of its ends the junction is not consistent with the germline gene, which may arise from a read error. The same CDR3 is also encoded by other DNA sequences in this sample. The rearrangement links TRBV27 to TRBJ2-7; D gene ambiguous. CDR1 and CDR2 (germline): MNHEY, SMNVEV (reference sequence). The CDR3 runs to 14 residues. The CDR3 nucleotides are TGTGCCAGCAGCCCCCACGGCCCCCCTTACGAGCAGTACTTT. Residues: CASSPHGPPYEQYF.

This CDR3 is CASSYGPGEYGYTF. Here the CDR3 DNA reads TGTGCCAGCAGTTACGGGCCAGGGGAATATGGCTACACCTTC. The chain recombines TRBV6-5 with TRBJ1-2; possibly TRBD1 for D (6 bases). The CDR3 has 14 amino acids. Germline lookup yields CDR1 MNHEY and CDR2 SVGAGI. Trimming took 2 bases from V and 5 from J, leaving 12 bases between them.

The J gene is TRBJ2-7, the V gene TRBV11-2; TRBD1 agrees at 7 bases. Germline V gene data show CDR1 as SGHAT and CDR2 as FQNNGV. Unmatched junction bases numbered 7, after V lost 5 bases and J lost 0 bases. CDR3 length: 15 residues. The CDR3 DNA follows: TGTGCCAGCAGCCCCCGACAGGGTAGCTCCTACGAGCAGTACTTC. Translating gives CASSPRQGSSYEQYF.

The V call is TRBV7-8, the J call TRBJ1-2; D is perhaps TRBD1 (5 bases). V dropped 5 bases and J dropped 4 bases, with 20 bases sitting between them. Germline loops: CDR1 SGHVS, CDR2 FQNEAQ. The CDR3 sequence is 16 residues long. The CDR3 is CASSPGLPHPIYGYTF. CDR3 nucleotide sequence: TGTGCCAGCAGCCCGGGACTTCCCCACCCTATCTATGGCTACACCTTC.

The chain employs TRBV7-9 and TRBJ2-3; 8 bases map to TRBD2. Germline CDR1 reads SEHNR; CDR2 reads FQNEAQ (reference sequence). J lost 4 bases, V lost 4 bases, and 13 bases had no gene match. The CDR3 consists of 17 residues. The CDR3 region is CASSSLGRAGVSDTQYF. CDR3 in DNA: TGTGCCAGCAGCTCCTTGGGTCGAGCGGGGGTTTCAGATACGCAGTATTTT.

The CDR3 loop is CASSIGTGTYEQYF. The CDR3 region has the DNA TGTGCCAGTAGTATAGGGACAGGGACCTACGAGCAGTACTTC. The chain combines TRBV19 with TRBJ2-7; 8 bases match TRBD1. V dropped 1 base and J dropped 2; count of bases not matched to a gene: 1. In germline, CDR1 is LNHDA, CDR2 SQIVND (reference sequence). CDR3 size: 14 residues.

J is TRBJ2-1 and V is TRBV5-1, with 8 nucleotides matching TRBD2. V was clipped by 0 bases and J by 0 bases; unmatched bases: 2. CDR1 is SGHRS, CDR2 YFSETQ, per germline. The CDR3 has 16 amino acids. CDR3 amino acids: CASSLVAGSSYNEQFF. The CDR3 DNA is TGCGCCAGCAGCTTGGTAGCGGGGAGCTCCTACAATGAGCAGTTCTTC.

The CDR3 here is CAISEGAGQPQHF. The CDR3 region has the DNA TGTGCCATCAGTGAGGGGGCTGGGCAGCCCCAGCATTTT. This sequence joins TRBV10-3 and TRBJ1-5; a weak D match, TRBD1 (5 bases). The CDR3 spans 13 residues. The germline V gene has CDR1 ENHRY and CDR2 SYGVKD. Trimming took off 2 bases at V and 7 bases at J, with 9 bases between the two ends.

The CDR3: CASYYLAGGRNTGELFF. CDR3 DNA: TGTGCCAGCTATTATCTAGCGGGGGGCCGGAACACCGGGGAGCTGTTTTTT. The V and J genes are TRBV2 and TRBJ2-2, with 11 bases lining up with TRBD2. Germline CDR1 SNHLY, CDR2 FYNNEI. J gave up 1 base and V 8 bases, and 9 bases lay outside the gene matches. This CDR3 contains 17 residues.

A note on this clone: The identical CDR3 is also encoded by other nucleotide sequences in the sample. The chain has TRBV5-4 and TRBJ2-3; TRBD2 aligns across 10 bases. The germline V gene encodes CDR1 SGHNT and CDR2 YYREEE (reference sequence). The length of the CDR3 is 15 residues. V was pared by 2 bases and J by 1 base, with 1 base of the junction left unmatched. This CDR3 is CASSLGTSGTDTQYF. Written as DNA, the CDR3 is TGTGCCAGCAGCTTAGGGACTAGCGGCACAGATACGCAGTATTTT.

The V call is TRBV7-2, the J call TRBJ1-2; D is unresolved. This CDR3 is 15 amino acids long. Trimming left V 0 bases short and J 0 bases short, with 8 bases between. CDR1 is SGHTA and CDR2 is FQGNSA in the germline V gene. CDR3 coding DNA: TGTGCCAGCAGCTTAGCAGAGGGCACTAACTATGGCTACACCTTC. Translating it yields CASSLAEGTNYGYTF.

This CDR3 is CASSSKRGQETQYF. In nucleotides, the CDR3 is TGTGCCAGCAGCTCCAAGCGGGGACAAGAGACCCAGTACTTC. The gene calls are TRBV5-4 and TRBJ2-5, with 7 bases identical to TRBD2. The length of the CDR3 is 14 residues. Looked up from germline, CDR1 is SGHNT and CDR2 is YYREEE (reference sequence). Germline trimming cut 3 bases from V and 2 bases from J; bases unmatched to any gene: 4.

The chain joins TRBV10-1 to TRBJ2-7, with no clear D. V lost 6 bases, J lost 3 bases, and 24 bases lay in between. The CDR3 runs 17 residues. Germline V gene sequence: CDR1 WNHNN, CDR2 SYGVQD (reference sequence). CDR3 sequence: CASSLRVRKPLYYEQYF. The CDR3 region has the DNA TGCGCCAGCAGCTTACGGGTTCGGAAACCCTTATACTACGAGCAGTACTTC.

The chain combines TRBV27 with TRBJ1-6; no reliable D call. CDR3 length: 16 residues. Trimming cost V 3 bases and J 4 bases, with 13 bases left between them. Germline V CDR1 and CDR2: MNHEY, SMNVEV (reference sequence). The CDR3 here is CASSFQATLYNSPLHF. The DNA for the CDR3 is TGTGCCAGCAGTTTCCAGGCAACCCTTTATAATTCACCCCTCCACTTT.

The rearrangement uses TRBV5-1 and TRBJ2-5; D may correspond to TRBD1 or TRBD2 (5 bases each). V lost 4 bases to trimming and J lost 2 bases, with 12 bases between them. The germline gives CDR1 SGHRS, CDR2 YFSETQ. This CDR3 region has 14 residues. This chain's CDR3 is CASSLGTNQETQYF. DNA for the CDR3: TGCGCCAGCAGCCTCGGGACCAATCAAGAGACCCAGTACTTC.

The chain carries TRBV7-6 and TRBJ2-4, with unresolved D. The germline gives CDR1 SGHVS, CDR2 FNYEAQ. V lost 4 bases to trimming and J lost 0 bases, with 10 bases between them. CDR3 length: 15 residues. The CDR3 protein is CASSSEWLAKNIQYF. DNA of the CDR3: TGTGCCAGCAGCTCGGAGTGGCTAGCCAAAAACATTCAGTACTTC.

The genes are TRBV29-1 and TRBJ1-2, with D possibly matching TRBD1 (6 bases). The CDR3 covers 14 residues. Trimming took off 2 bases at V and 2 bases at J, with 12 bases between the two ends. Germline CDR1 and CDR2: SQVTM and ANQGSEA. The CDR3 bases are TGCAGCGTTGAAAATCGACAGGCCAACTATGGCTACACCTTC. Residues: CSVENRQANYGYTF.

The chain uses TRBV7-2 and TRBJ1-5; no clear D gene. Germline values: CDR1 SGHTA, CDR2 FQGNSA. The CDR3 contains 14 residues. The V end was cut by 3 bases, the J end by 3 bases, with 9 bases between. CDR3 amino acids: CASSFPGNNQPQHF. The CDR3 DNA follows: TGTGCCAGCAGCTTTCCGGGTAACAATCAGCCCCAGCATTTT. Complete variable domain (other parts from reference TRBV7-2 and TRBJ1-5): GAGVSQSPSNKVTEKGKDVELRCDPISGHTALYWYRQSLGQGLEFLIYFQGNSAPDKSGLPSDRFSAERTGGSVSTLTIQRTQQEDSAVYLCASSFPGNNQPQHFGDGTRLSIL.

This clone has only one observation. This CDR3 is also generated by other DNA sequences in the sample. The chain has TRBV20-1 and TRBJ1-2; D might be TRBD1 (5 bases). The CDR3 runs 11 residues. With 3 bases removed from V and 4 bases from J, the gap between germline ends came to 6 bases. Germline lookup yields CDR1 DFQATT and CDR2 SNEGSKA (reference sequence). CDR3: CSARGLYGYTF. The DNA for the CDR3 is TGCAGTGCTAGGGGGCTCTATGGCTACACCTTC.

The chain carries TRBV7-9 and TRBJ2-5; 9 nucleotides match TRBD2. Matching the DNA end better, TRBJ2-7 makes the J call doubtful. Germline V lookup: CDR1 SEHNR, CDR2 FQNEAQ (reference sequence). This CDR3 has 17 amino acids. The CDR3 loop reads CASSLASGGHFSYEQYF. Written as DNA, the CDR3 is TGTGCCAGCAGCTTAGCTAGCGGGGGACATTTCTCCTACGAGCAGTACTTC.

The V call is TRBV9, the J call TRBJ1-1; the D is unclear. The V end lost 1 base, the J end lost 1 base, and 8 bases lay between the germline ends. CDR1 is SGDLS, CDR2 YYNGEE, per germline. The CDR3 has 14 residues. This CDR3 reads CASSVSPGNTEAFF. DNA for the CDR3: TGTGCCAGCAGCGTAAGTCCGGGGAACACTGAAGCTTTCTTT.

CDR3 region: CASSILQPSNQPQHF. DNA of the CDR3: TGTGCCAGTAGTATTTTACAGCCTAGCAATCAGCCCCAGCATTTT. The chain couples TRBV19 to TRBJ1-5; no clear D. The germline V gene has CDR1 LNHDA and CDR2 SQIVND (reference sequence). V lost 3 bases and J lost 0, with 9 bases in between. This CDR3 contains 15 residues.

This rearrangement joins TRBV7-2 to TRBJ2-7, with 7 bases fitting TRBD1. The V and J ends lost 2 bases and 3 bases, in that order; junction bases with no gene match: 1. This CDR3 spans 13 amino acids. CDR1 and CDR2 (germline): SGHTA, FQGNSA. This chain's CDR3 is CASSLSGGYEQYF. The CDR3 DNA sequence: TGTGCCAGCAGCTTATCAGGGGGCTACGAGCAGTACTTC.